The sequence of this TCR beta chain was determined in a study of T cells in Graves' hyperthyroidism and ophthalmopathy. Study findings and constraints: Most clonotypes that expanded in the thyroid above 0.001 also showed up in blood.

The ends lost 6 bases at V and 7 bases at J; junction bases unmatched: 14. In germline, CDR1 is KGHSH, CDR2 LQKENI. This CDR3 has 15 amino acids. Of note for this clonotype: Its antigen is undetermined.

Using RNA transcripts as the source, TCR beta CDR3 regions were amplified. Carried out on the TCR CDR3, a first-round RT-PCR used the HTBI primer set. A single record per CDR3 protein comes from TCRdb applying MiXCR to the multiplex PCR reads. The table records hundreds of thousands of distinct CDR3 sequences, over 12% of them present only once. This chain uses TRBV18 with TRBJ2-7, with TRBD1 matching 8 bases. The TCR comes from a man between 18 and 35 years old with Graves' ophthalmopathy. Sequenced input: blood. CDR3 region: CASSRGQARLEEQYF. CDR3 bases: TGTGCCAGCTCTCGGGGACAGGCCCGTCTTGAGGAGCAGTACTTC.